The 26 T cell receptor beta chains in this list originate from one sample, sequenced in a study of cytomegalovirus exposure and HLA in healthy donors. PCR employed 60 Vbeta and 13 Jbeta primers. The repertoire was sequenced with immunoSEQ multiplex PCR; TCRdb's copy has only in-frame clones and lacks some. This repertoire shows around 130,000 clones, about 85% found once; its top ten account for approximately 6.7%. The specimen sequenced was PBMCs. These TCRs come from a woman in her twenties or thirties in good health and CMV-seropositive.

CDR3 DNA sequence: TGTGCCTGGGAGGACAGTCTGGGCGCTGAAGCTTTCTTT. Protein: CAWEDSLGAEAFF. This chain uses TRBV30 with TRBJ1-1; perhaps TRBD1 as D (6 bases). This CDR3 is built from 13 residues. V gave up 5 bases and J gave up 6 bases, with 16 bases separating them. From germline, CDR1 is GTSNPN and CDR2 SVGIG (reference sequence).

This rearrangement joins TRBV4-2 to TRBJ2-7, with D possibly TRBD2 on 5 matching bases. V lost 5 bases and J lost 7, with 18 bases in between. Germline V gene lookup returns CDR1 LGHNA and CDR2 YNFKEQ. The CDR3 is 14 amino acids. CDR3 sequence reads: CASSLRATRREQYF. DNA of the CDR3: TGTGCCAGCAGCTTACGGGCTACCCGGAGGGAGCAGTACTTC.

V is TRBV5-4 and J is TRBJ2-7; 9 bases fit TRBD2. V lost 4 bases and J lost 1; bases outside the gene matches: 9. The germline V gene has CDR1 SGHNT and CDR2 YYREEE (reference sequence). The CDR3 contains 16 residues. CDR3 nucleotide sequence: TGTGCCAGCAGCCCCTCCACTAGCGGGCGTTCCTACGAGCAGTACTTC. Translating it yields CASSPSTSGRSYEQYF.

The rearrangement joins TRBV19 to TRBJ2-1, with D perhaps matching TRBD1 (6 bases). The CDR3 runs to 16 residues. Trimming took off 7 bases at V and 6 bases at J, with 22 bases between the two ends. CDR1 is LNHDA and CDR2 is SQIVND in the germline V gene (reference sequence). The CDR3 here is CASTNNPGVSRNEQFF. The CDR3 DNA reads TGTGCCAGTACCAACAACCCAGGGGTCTCCCGCAATGAGCAGTTCTTC.

V usage is TRBV7-8 and J usage is TRBJ2-7, with TRBD1 matching 7 bases. With 4 bases clipped from V and 5 bases from J, the junction kept 5 bases outside the gene matches. CDR1 is SGHVS and CDR2 is FQNEAQ in the germline V gene. This CDR3 is 13 amino acids long. The CDR3 reads CASSSGQMDEQYF. CDR3 DNA sequence: TGTGCCAGCAGCTCGGGACAGATGGACGAGCAGTACTTC.

V is TRBV7-9 and J is TRBJ2-1; TRBD2 might be the D (6 bases). Germline V gives CDR1 SEHNR, CDR2 FQNEAQ (reference sequence). CDR3 length: 15 amino acids. The germline V and J ends were trimmed by 2 bases and 0 bases, with 8 bases remaining between them. The CDR3 loop is CASSLYGSSYNEQFF. Written as DNA, the CDR3 is TGTGCCAGCAGCTTATACGGGAGCTCCTACAATGAGCAGTTCTTC.

This chain uses TRBV7-9 with TRBJ1-2, with D possibly TRBD1 on 5 matching bases. V lost 3 bases to trimming and J lost 6 bases, with 17 bases between them. The CDR3 covers 15 residues. Germline-derived CDR1 and CDR2 are SEHNR and FQNEAQ (reference sequence). The CDR3 coding sequence is TGTGCCAGCAGCTTTTATAGCGGGACGGTGGATGGCTACACCTTC. Its protein product is CASSFYSGTVDGYTF.

The chain joins TRBV28 to TRBJ1-2, with D uncertain. Trimming took 2 bases from V and 5 from J, leaving 9 bases between them. This CDR3 is built from 13 residues. Germline loops: CDR1 MDHEN, CDR2 SYDVKM. The CDR3 DNA reads as TGTGCCAGCAGTTTAAGGACTGTATATGGCTACACCTTC. Its translation is CASSLRTVYGYTF.

This chain joins TRBV4-1 and TRBJ2-2; 13 bases fit TRBD2. The CDR3 sequence is 16 residues long. Germline-derived CDR1 and CDR2 are MGHRA and YSYEKL. With 5 bases clipped from V and 1 base from J, the junction kept 1 base outside the gene matches. CDR3 sequence: CASSTSGRVNTGELFF. The CDR3 nucleotides are TGCGCCAGCAGCACTAGCGGGAGGGTGAACACCGGGGAGCTGTTTTTT.

With respect to this clone: Compared with germline, one end of the junction differs, possibly owing to a read error. This chain links TRBV13 with TRBJ2-2, with D perhaps matching TRBD1 (5 bases). Germline CDR1 is PRHDT and CDR2 is FYEKMQ (reference sequence). The CDR3 has 14 residues. The CDR3 reads CVSSTRADTGELFF. In DNA, the CDR3 is TGTGTCAGCAGCACCAGGGCGGACACCGGGGAGCTGTTTTTT.

This clone was observed once. The chain employs TRBV6-1 and TRBJ1-1; 11 bases fit TRBD1. This CDR3 spans 17 amino acids. Trimming cost V 3 bases and J 1 base; bases outside gene matches: 7. Per the germline V gene, CDR1 is MNHNS and CDR2 is SASEGT. The CDR3 spells CASSDRGQGGRNTEAFF. In nucleotides, the CDR3 is TGTGCCAGCAGTGATAGGGGACAGGGGGGTCGGAACACTGAAGCTTTCTTT.

The chain uses TRBV9 and TRBJ2-2; 7 bases match TRBD1. Germline-derived CDR1 and CDR2 are SGDLS and YYNGEE. J was trimmed by 3 bases and V by 3 bases; bases with no gene match: 5. The CDR3 extends over 15 amino acids. In nucleotides, the CDR3 is TGTGCCAGCAGCGCCCGGGACAGCTACACCGGGGAGCTGTTTTTT. This codes for CASSARDSYTGELFF.

The chain couples TRBV19 to TRBJ2-5; 7 nucleotides align to TRBD1. CDR1 and CDR2 from the germline V gene are LNHDA and SQIVND (reference sequence). V gave up 6 bases and J gave up 2 bases; unmatched junction bases: 6. The CDR3 has 14 amino acids. CDR3 loop: CASSLGTAQETQYF. The CDR3 DNA is TGTGCCAGTAGCCTCGGGACAGCGCAAGAGACCCAGTACTTC.

The chain is built from TRBV13 and TRBJ2-5; 10 bases line up with TRBD2. With 4 bases clipped from V and 3 bases from J, the junction kept 11 bases outside the gene matches. This CDR3 contains 17 residues. CDR1 is PRHDT and CDR2 is FYEKMQ in the germline V gene (reference sequence). The CDR3 DNA reads as TGTGCCAGCAGCTCCACCCCTGGACTAGCGGCCAAAGAGACCCAGTACTTC. This gives the protein CASSSTPGLAAKETQYF. Full variable domain (missing parts from reference TRBV13 and TRBJ2-5): AAGVIQSPRHLIKEKRETATLKCYPIPRHDTVYWYQQGPGQDPQFLISFYEKMQSDKGSIPDRFSAQQFSDYHSELNMSSLELGDSALYFCASSSTPGLAAKETQYFGPGTRLLVL.

Comments on this clone: The junction does not match germline at one end; this may be a read error. V is TRBV5-6 and J is TRBJ2-5; D might be TRBD1 (8 bases). CDR3 size: 12 residues. Per the germline V gene, CDR1 is SGHDT and CDR2 is YYEEEE. DNA of the CDR3: TGTGCCAGCAGCTACGGTACAGGGGGAGGGAACTTC. Its translation: CASSYGTGGGNF.

The chain has TRBV4-1 and TRBJ2-7; 12 bases agree with TRBD2. This CDR3 comprises 15 residues. Germline CDR1 is MGHRA and CDR2 is YSYEKL. J gave up 4 bases and V 5 bases, and 6 bases lay outside the gene matches. The CDR3 bases are TGCGCCAGCAGCACCGTACTAGCGGGGGGTTACGAGCAGTACTTC. Translated: CASSTVLAGGYEQYF.

This clone was observed a few times. The chain carries TRBV5-1 and TRBJ2-3, with 7 nucleotides matching TRBD2. V trimming: 4 bases; J trimming: 6 bases; junction bases outside the gene matches: 17. The CDR3 loop spans 17 amino acids. Germline CDR1 reads SGHRS; CDR2 reads YFSETQ. CDR3 protein: CASSLYLQRGGRDTQYF. The CDR3 bases are TGCGCCAGCAGCCTTTATCTTCAGCGGGGAGGTCGGGATACGCAGTATTTT.

The chain combines TRBV4-2 with TRBJ2-1, with 9 bases identical to TRBD2. The CDR3 is 16 amino acids. Germline-derived CDR1 and CDR2 are LGHNA and YNFKEQ. The ends lost 0 bases at V and 7 bases at J; junction bases unmatched: 7. The DNA of the CDR3 is TGTGCCAGCAGCCAAGATGGGGTAGCGGGGGTGAATGAGCAGTTCTTC. Amino acid sequence: CASSQDGVAGVNEQFF.

This clone was seen more than once but under ten times. V gene TRBV5-1 combines with J gene TRBJ1-1, with 7 bases matching TRBD1. Germline values: CDR1 SGHRS, CDR2 YFSETQ. This CDR3 spans 15 amino acids. V gave up 4 bases and J gave up 1 base; unmatched junction bases: 7. CDR3 nucleotide sequence: TGCGCCAGCAGCCCTTTCACAGGGGCGAACACTGAAGCTTTCTTT. Translation gives CASSPFTGANTEAFF.

This rearrangement joins TRBV5-1 to TRBJ2-7, with 10 bases aligning to TRBD2. Germline values: CDR1 SGHRS, CDR2 YFSETQ. The CDR3 runs to 13 residues. The ends lost 2 bases at V and 7 bases at J; junction bases unmatched: 3. Written as DNA, the CDR3 is TGCGCCAGCAGCTTAGGGACTAGCGTGGAGCAGTACTTC. Residues: CASSLGTSVEQYF.

This chain links TRBV4-1 with TRBJ1-2; D gene unclear. Germline assignment: CDR1 MGHRA and CDR2 YSYEKL. The CDR3 length is 15 residues. The V end lost 4 bases, the J end lost 4 bases, and 16 bases lay between the germline ends. The CDR3 sequence: CASSRTVEEIYGYTF. CDR3 DNA: TGCGCCAGCAGCCGCACCGTGGAGGAGATCTATGGCTACACCTTC.

The chain is built from TRBV5-4 and TRBJ2-2; a weak D match, TRBD1 (5 bases). The CDR3 contains 15 residues. CDR1 is SGHNT and CDR2 is YYREEE in the germline V gene (reference sequence). Trimming removed 2 bases from V and 1 base from J, with 9 bases in between. The CDR3, as DNA: TGTGCCAGCAGCTTTAGCCAGGGGAACACCGGGGAGCTGTTTTTT. It codes for CASSFSQGNTGELFF. The variable domain in full, completed from reference TRBV5-4 and TRBJ2-2, reads ETGVTQSPTHLIKTRGQQVTLRCSSQSGHNTVSWYQQALGQGPQFIFQYYREEENGRGNFPPRFSGLQFPNYSSELNVNALELDDSALYLCASSFSQGNTGELFFGEGSRLTVL.

The chain recombines TRBV18 with TRBJ1-2; D gene ambiguous. Germline CDR1 is KGHSH and CDR2 is LQKENI. Trimming pared 3 bases from V and 3 bases from J, leaving 11 bases between. The CDR3 sequence is 14 residues long. The CDR3 DNA reads as TGTGCCAGCTCACCTTCGGGCGGGTACTATGGCTACACCTTC. Amino acid sequence: CASSPSGGYYGYTF.

The chain uses TRBV2 and TRBJ2-7, with 7 bases that match TRBD1. Germline loops: CDR1 SNHLY, CDR2 FYNNEI. The J segment lost 3 bases and the V segment lost 5 bases, leaving 7 bases of the junction unmatched. CDR3 length: 14 residues. The CDR3 region has the DNA TGTGCCAGCAGTTCCGGGACAGTCCTCTACGAGCAGTACTTC. It encodes CASSSGTVLYEQYF.

The chain recombines TRBV11-2 with TRBJ1-5; perhaps TRBD1 as D (5 bases). The CDR3 runs 15 residues. The ends were cut back, 0 bases at V and 4 bases at J, with 10 bases in the middle. CDR1 is SGHAT and CDR2 is FQNNGV in the germline V gene. The chain's CDR3 is CASSLETGGNQPQHF. As DNA, the CDR3 is TGTGCCAGCAGCTTAGAAACAGGCGGTAATCAGCCCCAGCATTTT.

The gene calls are TRBV5-4 and TRBJ2-5; tentatively, D is TRBD1 (6 bases). Germline assignment: CDR1 SGHNT and CDR2 YYREEE (reference sequence). The CDR3 is 13 amino acids. The V end lost 4 bases, the J end lost 1 base, and 8 bases lay between the germline ends. CDR3 sequence reads: CASSGTTQETQYF. The CDR3 DNA reads as TGTGCCAGCAGCGGGACAACCCAAGAGACCCAGTACTTC.